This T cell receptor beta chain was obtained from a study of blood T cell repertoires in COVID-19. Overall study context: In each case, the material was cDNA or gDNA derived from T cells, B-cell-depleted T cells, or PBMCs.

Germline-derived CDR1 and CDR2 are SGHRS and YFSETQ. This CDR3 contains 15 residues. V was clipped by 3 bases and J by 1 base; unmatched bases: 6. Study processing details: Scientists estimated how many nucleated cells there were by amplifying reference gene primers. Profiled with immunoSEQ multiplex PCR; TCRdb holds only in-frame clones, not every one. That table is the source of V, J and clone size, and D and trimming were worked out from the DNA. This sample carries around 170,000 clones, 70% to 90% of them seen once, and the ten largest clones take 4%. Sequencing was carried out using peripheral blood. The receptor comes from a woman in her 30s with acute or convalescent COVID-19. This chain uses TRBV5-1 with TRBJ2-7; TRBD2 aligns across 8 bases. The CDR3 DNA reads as TGCGCCAGCAGCTCCCTTAGCGGGAAGTCCTACGAGCAGTACTTC. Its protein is CASSSLSGKSYEQYF.